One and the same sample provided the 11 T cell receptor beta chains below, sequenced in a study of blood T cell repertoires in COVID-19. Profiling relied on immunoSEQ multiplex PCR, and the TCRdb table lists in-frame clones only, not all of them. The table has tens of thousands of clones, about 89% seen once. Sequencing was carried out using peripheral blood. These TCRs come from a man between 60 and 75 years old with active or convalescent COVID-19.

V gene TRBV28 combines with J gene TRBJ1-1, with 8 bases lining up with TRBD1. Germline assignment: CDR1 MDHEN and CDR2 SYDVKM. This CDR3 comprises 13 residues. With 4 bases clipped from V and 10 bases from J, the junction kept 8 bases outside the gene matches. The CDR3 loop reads CASSSTGAQVAFF. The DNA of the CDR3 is TGTGCCAGCAGTTCGACAGGGGCTCAGGTAGCTTTCTTT. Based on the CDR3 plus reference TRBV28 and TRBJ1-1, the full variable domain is DVKVTQSSRYLVKRTGEKVFLECVQDMDHENMFWYRQDPGLGLRLIYFSYDVKMKEKGDIPEGYSVSREKKERFSLILESASTNQTSMYLCASSSTGAQVAFFGQGTRLTVV.

This chain's CDR3 is CASSGGGFATF. CDR3 DNA sequence: TGTGCCAGCAGTGGGGGAGGGTTTGCCACCTTC. The V call is TRBV2, the J call TRBJ1-2, with D unclear. The CDR3 is 11 amino acids. Trimming removed 4 bases from V and 13 bases from J, with 13 bases in between. Per the germline V gene, CDR1 is SNHLY and CDR2 is FYNNEI.

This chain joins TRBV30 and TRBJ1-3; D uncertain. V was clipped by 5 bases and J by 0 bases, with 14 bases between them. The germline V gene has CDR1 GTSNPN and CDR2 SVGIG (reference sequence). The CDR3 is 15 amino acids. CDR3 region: CAWATEQSSGNTIYF. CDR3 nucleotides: TGTGCCTGGGCCACAGAACAGAGCTCTGGAAACACCATATATTTT.

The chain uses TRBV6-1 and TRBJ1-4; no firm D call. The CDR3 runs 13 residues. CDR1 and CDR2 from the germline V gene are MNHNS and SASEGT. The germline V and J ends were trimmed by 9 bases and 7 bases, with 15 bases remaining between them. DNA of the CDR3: TGTGCCAGTACCCTTCTAGAGGGTGAAAAACTGTTTTTT. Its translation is CASTLLEGEKLFF.

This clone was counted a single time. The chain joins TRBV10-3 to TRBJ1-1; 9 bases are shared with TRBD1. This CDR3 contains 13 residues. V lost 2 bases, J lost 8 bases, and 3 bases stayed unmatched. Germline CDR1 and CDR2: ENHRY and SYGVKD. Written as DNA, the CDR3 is TGTGCCATCAGTGAGGGACAGGGGCCCGAAGCTTTCTTT. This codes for CAISEGQGPEAFF.

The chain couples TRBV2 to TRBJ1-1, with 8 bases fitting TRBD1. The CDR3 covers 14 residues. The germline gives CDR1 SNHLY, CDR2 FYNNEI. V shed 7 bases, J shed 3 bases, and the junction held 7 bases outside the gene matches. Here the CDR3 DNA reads TGTGCCAGCACTTTGGGACAGGCGTACACTGAAGCTTTCTTT. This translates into CASTLGQAYTEAFF.

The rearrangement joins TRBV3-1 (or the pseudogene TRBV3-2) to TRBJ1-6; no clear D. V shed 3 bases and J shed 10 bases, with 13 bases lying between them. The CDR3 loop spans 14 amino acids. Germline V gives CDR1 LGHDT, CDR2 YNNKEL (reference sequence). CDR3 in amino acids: CASSHEREGSPLHF. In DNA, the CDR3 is TGTGCCAGCAGCCATGAGAGGGAAGGGTCACCCCTCCACTTT.

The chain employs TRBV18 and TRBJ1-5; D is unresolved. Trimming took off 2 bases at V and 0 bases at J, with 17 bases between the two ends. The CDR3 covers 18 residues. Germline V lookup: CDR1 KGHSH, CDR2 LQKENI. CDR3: CASSPLSLADYSNQPQHF. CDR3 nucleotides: TGTGCCAGCTCACCATTGTCATTGGCGGATTATAGCAATCAGCCCCAGCATTTT.

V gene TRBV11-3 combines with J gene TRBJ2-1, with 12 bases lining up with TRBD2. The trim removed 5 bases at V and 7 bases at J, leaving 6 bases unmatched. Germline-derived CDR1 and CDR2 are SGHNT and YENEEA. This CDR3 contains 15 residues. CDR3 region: CASSPRLAGGNEQFF. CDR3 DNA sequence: TGTGCCAGCAGCCCCCGGCTAGCGGGGGGGAATGAGCAGTTCTTC.

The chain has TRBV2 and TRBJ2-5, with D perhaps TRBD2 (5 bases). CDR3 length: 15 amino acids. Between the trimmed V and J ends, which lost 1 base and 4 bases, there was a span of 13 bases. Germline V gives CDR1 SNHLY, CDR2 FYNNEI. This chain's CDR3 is CASSEGLGRGETQYF. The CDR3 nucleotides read TGTGCCAGCAGTGAAGGTCTTGGGAGAGGAGAGACCCAGTACTTC.

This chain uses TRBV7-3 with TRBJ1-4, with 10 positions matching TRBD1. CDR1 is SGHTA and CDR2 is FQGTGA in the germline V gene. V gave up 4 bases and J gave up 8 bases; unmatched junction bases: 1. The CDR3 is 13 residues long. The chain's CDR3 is CASSSGQGEKLFF. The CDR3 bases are TGTGCCAGCAGCTCGGGACAGGGGGAAAAACTGTTTTTT. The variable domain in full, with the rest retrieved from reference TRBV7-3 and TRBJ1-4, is GAGVSQTPSNKVTEKGKYVELRCDPISGHTALYWYRQSLGQGPEFLIYFQGTGAADDSGLPNDRFFAVRPEGSVSTLKIQRTERGDSAVYLCASSSGQGEKLFFGSGTQLSVL.